A single sample is the source of the 4 T cell receptor beta chains below, sequenced in a study of T-cell reconstitution after alpha-beta-depleted transplantation in children. For TCRbeta, the library was prepared with unique molecular identifiers. TCRdb reprocessed the PCR reads with MiXCR, giving one entry per CDR3 protein. Of some 500,000 distinct CDR3 sequences listed, about 30% are singletons. The starting material was PBMCs from the stem cell graft donor, obtained from the stem cell graft. The receptors originated from a human donor who donated a stem cell graft to a child with aplastic anemia.

CDR3 nucleotide sequence: TGTGCCAGCAGCTCTGGACAGGCGAACACTGAAGCTTTCTTT. Its protein is CASSSGQANTEAFF. The chain links TRBV5-4 to TRBJ1-1, with 7 positions matching TRBD1. Trimming removed 3 bases from V and 1 base from J; junction bases left unmatched: 3. CDR1 and CDR2 (germline): SGHNT, YYREEE (reference sequence). The CDR3 runs to 14 residues.

There are a few counts of this clonotype. The chain recombines TRBV29-1 with TRBJ2-7; the D call may be TRBD1 or TRBD2 (6 bases each). Germline V gene lookup returns CDR1 SQVTM and CDR2 ANQGSEA. The CDR3 extends over 17 amino acids. Trimming stripped 1 base from V and 1 base from J, with 20 bases between. The DNA for the CDR3 is TGCAGCGTTGAAGGGGCCGGGGGCCTCTCGTCGTCCTACGAGCAGTACTTC. This gives the protein CSVEGAGGLSSSYEQYF.

This clonotype was seen more than once but under ten times. As DNA, the CDR3 is TGTGCCAGCACCTCTAGCGGGAAGGGCACAGATACGCAGTATTTT. It translates to CASTSSGKGTDTQYF. The chain is built from TRBV6-1 and TRBJ2-3; 9 bases agree with TRBD2. Trimming removed 7 bases from V and 1 base from J; junction bases left unmatched: 6. The CDR3 consists of 15 residues. Germline assignment: CDR1 MNHNS and CDR2 SASEGT.

This chain links TRBV28 with TRBJ2-2; the match to TRBD1 covers 11 bases. The V segment lost 5 bases and the J segment 4 bases; nucleotides outside the gene matches: 3. The CDR3 length is 15 residues. The germline gives CDR1 MDHEN, CDR2 SYDVKM. The CDR3 bases are TGTGCCAGCAGTCTGGACAGGGGGCTCACCGGGGAGCTGTTTTTT. This translates into CASSLDRGLTGELFF.